Listed here are 17 T cell receptor beta chains from one sample, sequenced in a study of cytomegalovirus exposure and HLA in healthy donors. A multiplex PCR was run with 60 Vbeta primers and 13 Jbeta primers. Using immunoSEQ multiplex PCR, the repertoire was profiled, and TCRdb retains in-frame clones only, with some absent. Of 150,000 to 200,000 clones in the sample, over 75% are singletons; the top ten hold 1.5% to 2%. The sequencing sample was made of PBMCs. The receptors here all came from a man aged 18-30 years in good health and CMV-seronegative.

The gene calls are TRBV12-5 and TRBJ1-4; 9 nucleotides align to TRBD1. V lost 6 bases, J lost 2 bases, and 4 bases stayed unmatched. CDR3 length: 15 residues. Germline V gene data show CDR1 as LGHNT and CDR2 as FRNRAP. DNA for the CDR3: TGTGCTAGTGGGACCGGGACAGGGACTAATGAAAAACTGTTTTTT. It translates to CASGTGTGTNEKLFF.

The chain couples TRBV4-1 to TRBJ1-4; a weak D match, TRBD1 (6 bases). The germline gives CDR1 MGHRA, CDR2 YSYEKL. The CDR3 runs to 14 residues. V was cut by 3 bases and J by 4 bases, with 9 bases left in between. The DNA of the CDR3 is TGCGCCAGCAGCCACAGGACAGATAATGAAAAACTGTTTTTT. Protein sequence: CASSHRTDNEKLFF.

V is TRBV6-1 and J is TRBJ2-5, with a tentative D call TRBD2 (5 bases). Trimming shortened V by 2 bases and J by 0 bases, and 10 bases separated the two germline ends. CDR1 and CDR2 from the germline V gene are MNHNS and SASEGT. This CDR3 is 15 amino acids long. The chain's CDR3 is CASSETSLYQETQYF. CDR3 sequence (DNA): TGTGCCAGCAGTGAAACTAGTCTCTACCAAGAGACCCAGTACTTC.

The chain uses TRBV19 and TRBJ1-5, with a tentative D call TRBD1 (6 bases). Trimming removed 3 bases at V and 5 bases at J, with 8 bases between. This CDR3 has 13 amino acids. Germline loops: CDR1 LNHDA, CDR2 SQIVND (reference sequence). CDR3 coding DNA: TGTGCCAGTAGTATTGCAGGGGATCAGCCCCAGCATTTT. Protein: CASSIAGDQPQHF.

V gene TRBV10-2 combines with J gene TRBJ2-5, with D unclear. The CDR3 runs to 13 residues. With 2 bases removed from V and 1 base from J, the gap between germline ends came to 5 bases. Germline values: CDR1 WSHSY, CDR2 SAAADI. CDR3 amino acids: CASSENSQETQYF. The CDR3 DNA is TGCGCCAGCAGTGAGAACAGCCAAGAGACCCAGTACTTC.

The chain is built from TRBV4-1 and TRBJ2-6; 8 nucleotides align to TRBD1. The CDR3 has 17 amino acids. In germline, CDR1 is MGHRA, CDR2 YSYEKL. The V gene end was trimmed by 7 bases and the J gene end by 1 base; junction bases not matched to a gene: 9. The CDR3 DNA sequence: TGCGCCAGCACCGAAGGACAGGGCGTTTCTGGGGCCAACGTCCTGACTTTC. Its protein product is CASTEGQGVSGANVLTF.

In the case of this clone: One end of the junction fails to match germline, which may point to a read error. The gene calls are TRBV7-7 and TRBJ2-7, with 8 bases identical to TRBD1. The CDR3 contains 15 residues. Germline V CDR1 and CDR2: SSHAT, FNYEAQ (reference sequence). The CDR3 nucleotides read TGTGCTAGCAGCTTAGGAGACAGGGGCTCCTACGAGCAGTACTTC. This sequence encodes CASSLGDRGSYEQYF.

This rearrangement joins TRBV11-2 to TRBJ2-5; D may be TRBD2 (6 bases). The CDR3 loop spans 11 amino acids. Germline assignment: CDR1 SGHAT and CDR2 FQNNGV. V lost 5 bases to trimming and J lost 9 bases, with 10 bases between them. CDR3 amino acids: CASSTTGAQYF. CDR3 DNA: TGTGCCAGCAGCACAACGGGGGCCCAGTACTTC. Drawing the rest from reference TRBV11-2 and TRBJ2-5, the complete variable domain is EAGVAQSPRYKIIEKRQSVAFWCNPISGHATLYWYQQILGQGPKLLIQFQNNGVVDDSQLPKDRFSAERLKGVDSTLKIQPAKLEDSAVYLCASSTTGAQYFGPGTRLLVL.

The chain employs TRBV30 and TRBJ2-3; perhaps TRBD1 as D (6 bases). The CDR3 consists of 14 residues. The germline V and J ends were trimmed by 5 bases and 2 bases, with 14 bases remaining between them. The germline gives CDR1 GTSNPN, CDR2 SVGIG (reference sequence). This CDR3 is CAWGTTKDTDTQYF. The CDR3 nucleotides read TGTGCCTGGGGGACAACAAAAGACACAGATACGCAGTATTTT.

This sequence joins TRBV5-4 and TRBJ2-2, with TRBD1 matching 8 bases. Germline lookup yields CDR1 SGHNT and CDR2 YYREEE (reference sequence). With 1 base clipped from V and 7 bases from J, the junction kept 6 bases outside the gene matches. CDR3 length: 15 residues. This CDR3 is CASSLPDRDGGELFF. CDR3 nucleotide sequence: TGTGCCAGCAGCTTGCCGGACAGGGACGGCGGGGAGCTGTTTTTT.

The CDR3 here is CASRPLAMSADTQYF. CDR3 DNA: TGTGCCAGCAGGCCACTAGCGATGAGTGCAGATACGCAGTATTTT. This chain uses TRBV6-5 with TRBJ2-3; 7 nucleotides align to TRBD2. Trimming at V came to 6 bases and at J to 4 bases, leaving 10 bases not matched to a gene. Germline CDR1 reads MNHEY; CDR2 reads SVGAGI. The CDR3 length is 15 residues.

V and J are TRBV5-1 and TRBJ2-3, with D unclear. The germline CDR1 and CDR2 sequences are SGHRS and YFSETQ. The CDR3 runs 13 residues. V dropped 1 base and J dropped 2 bases, with 5 bases sitting between them. The CDR3 spells CASSLHTTDTQYF. The DNA of the CDR3 is TGCGCCAGCAGCTTGCACACCACAGATACGCAGTATTTT.

The gene calls are TRBV2 and TRBJ2-3; 10 positions match TRBD2. This CDR3 has 15 residues. In germline, CDR1 is SNHLY, CDR2 FYNNEI. V shed 3 bases, J shed 6 bases, and the junction held 6 bases outside the gene matches. CDR3 protein: CASSDSGGALDTQYF. The CDR3, as DNA: TGTGCCAGCAGTGACAGCGGGGGGGCCCTGGATACGCAGTATTTT. The full variable domain, in which reference TRBV2 and TRBJ2-3 provide the parts outside the CDR3, is EPEVTQTPSHQVTQMGQEVILRCVPISNHLYFYWYRQILGQKVEFLVSFYNNEISEKSEIFDDQFSVERPDGSNFTLKIRSTKLEDSAMYFCASSDSGGALDTQYFGPGTRLTVL.

The rearrangement joins TRBV5-1 to TRBJ2-3; TRBD2 is a possible D gene (5 bases). This CDR3 comprises 16 residues. Per the germline V gene, CDR1 is SGHRS and CDR2 is YFSETQ. V lost 0 bases to trimming and J lost 0 bases, with 11 bases between them. The CDR3 DNA follows: TGCGCCAGCAGCTTGGACGGGCGGACTAGCACAGATACGCAGTATTTT. This sequence encodes CASSLDGRTSTDTQYF.

The chain is built from TRBV30 and TRBJ2-6; 8 bases line up with TRBD2. The CDR3 totals 17 residues. Trimming took 5 bases from V and 2 from J; bases not matched to a gene: 11. Germline V gene data show CDR1 as GTSNPN and CDR2 as SVGIG (reference sequence). CDR3 sequence reads: CAWRQLRREAGANVLTF. For the CDR3, the DNA is TGTGCCTGGCGTCAATTGAGGCGGGAGGCTGGGGCCAACGTCCTGACTTTC.

The J gene is TRBJ2-7, the V gene TRBV27; D possibly corresponds to TRBD2 (5 bases). The V and J ends lost 4 bases and 6 bases respectively, with 16 bases between them. This CDR3 has 14 amino acids. Germline V gene data show CDR1 as MNHEY and CDR2 as SMNVEV (reference sequence). The CDR3 DNA is TGTGCCAGCAGTTCCTTGAGGTGGGGAGTCGAGCAGTACTTC. It translates to CASSSLRWGVEQYF.

The chain combines TRBV6-6 with TRBJ2-5; D is possibly TRBD2 (6 bases). The V gene lost 6 bases and the J gene lost 5 bases, with 16 bases spanning the gap. This CDR3 has 14 residues. The germline CDR1 and CDR2 sequences are MNHNY and SVGAGI (reference sequence). The CDR3 DNA reads as TGTGCCAGCAGCTGGACACCCCGGGGGGAGACCCAGTACTTC. Translating it yields CASSWTPRGETQYF.